The rows below give T cell receptor beta chains drawn from one sample of a study of T cell changes during pregnancy in multiple sclerosis. Produced via immunoSEQ multiplex PCR; TCRdb's table is partial and in-frame only. The table lists some 70,000 clones, about 90% of them singletons. The sequencing here drew on peripheral blood, taken in the second trimester of pregnancy. These receptors were collected from a female donor in good health, enrolled as a control in a pregnancy study. Both conserved end residues are part of each CDR3. D genes are given only for firm matches. Only part of the rows carry a size: once, few, many, or a class if the clone is expanded.

J | V | D | size | CDR3 | DNA
TRBJ2-7 | TRBV28 | . | . | CASSLPGSYEQYF | TGTGCCAGCAGTTTACCGGGCTCCTACGAGCAGTACTTC
TRBJ1-5 | TRBV20-1 | . | . | CSAQQASLQHF | TGCAGTGCTCAACAGGCAAGTCTCCAGCATTTT
TRBJ2-5 | TRBV27 | TRBD2 | . | CASSFQTGGTGRRETQYF | TGTGCCAGCAGTTTCCAAACTGGGGGGACCGGGAGGAGAGAGACCCAGTACTTC
TRBJ1-1 | TRBV10-3 | . | . | CAIGGGTEAFF | TGTGCCATCGGGGGGGGGACTGAAGCTTTCTTT
TRBJ2-2 | TRBV4-3 | . | . | CASSLTLAYTGELFF | TGCGCCAGCAGCCTAACACTAGCTTACACCGGGGAGCTGTTTTTT
TRBJ2-1 | TRBV14 | . | . | CASSQTRNEQFF | TGTGCCAGCAGCCAGACAAGGAATGAGCAGTTCTTC
TRBJ2-5 | TRBV28 | TRBD2 | . | CASSLGLADQETQYF | TGTGCCAGCAGTTTAGGGCTAGCGGACCAAGAGACCCAGTACTTC
TRBJ2-7 | TRBV5-1 | . | . | CASSLDGAQPQYF | TGCGCCAGCAGCTTGGATGGGGCCCAGCCGCAGTACTTC
TRBJ2-7 | TRBV5-8 | . | . | CASSLERHPQYF | TGTGCCAGCAGCTTGGAGAGGCACCCGCAGTACTTC
TRBJ1-3 | TRBV7-9 | TRBD1 | . | CASSLAQGDTIYF | TGTGCCAGCAGCTTAGCCCAGGGGGACACCATATATTTT
TRBJ1-3 | TRBV2 | TRBD1 | . | CASSPGQRLNTIYF | TGTGCCAGCAGTCCGGGACAGAGGTTAAACACCATATATTTT
TRBJ1-5 | TRBV6-4 | . | few | CASSVIGGGNQPQHF | TGTGCCAGCAGTGTGATTGGGGGGGGAAATCAGCCCCAGCATTTT
TRBJ1-1 | TRBV5-1 | TRBD1 | . | CASSISGTEKAFF | TGCGCCAGCAGCATATCCGGGACAGAGAAAGCTTTCTTT
TRBJ1-3 | TRBV5-6 | . | once | CASSLAGARSGNTIYF | TGTGCCAGCAGCTTGGCAGGGGCTCGCTCTGGAAACACCATATATTTT
TRBJ2-1 | TRBV5-5 | . | once | CASSLAPSSYNEQFF | TGTGCCAGCAGCTTGGCACCGAGCTCCTACAATGAGCAGTTCTTC
TRBJ1-4 | TRBV4-3 | . | . | CASSQERGGNEKLFF | TGCGCCAGCAGCCAAGAACGAGGTGGGAATGAAAAACTGTTTTTT
TRBJ1-3 | TRBV7-9 | . | . | CASSQLGGSNTIYF | TGTGCCAGCAGCCAGCTAGGCGGTAGTAACACCATATATTTT
TRBJ2-7 | TRBV5-1 | . | . | CASSLVPGNPYEQYF | TGCGCCAGCAGCTTGGTCCCAGGTAACCCCTACGAGCAGTACTTC
TRBJ1-1 | TRBV7-6 | . | . | CASSLQMNTEAFF | TGTGCCAGCAGCTTACAAATGAACACTGAAGCTTTCTTT
TRBJ2-3 | TRBV10-1 | . | . | CASSGGHSTDTQYF | TGCGCCAGCAGTGGGGGGCATAGCACAGATACGCAGTATTTT
TRBJ1-4 | TRBV4-3 | TRBD1 | . | CASSHLQGAPNEKLFF | TGCGCCAGCAGCCACCTACAGGGGGCGCCTAATGAAAAACTGTTTTTT
TRBJ1-4 | TRBV10-2 | . | once | CASTGHLNEKLFF | TGCGCCAGCACCGGACACCTTAATGAAAAACTGTTTTTT
TRBJ2-5 | TRBV4-2 | . | . | CASSPGLRQETQYF | TGTGCCAGCAGCCCTGGACTGAGGCAAGAGACCCAGTACTTC
TRBJ2-1 | TRBV11-2 | TRBD2 | . | CASSLDRSTSGRNEQFF | TGTGCCAGCAGCTTAGATCGATCGACTAGCGGGAGGAATGAGCAGTTCTTC
TRBJ1-5 | TRBV7-2 | TRBD1 | . | CASSFTQGISNQPQHF | TGTGCCAGCAGCTTCACACAGGGGATTAGCAATCAGCCCCAGCATTTT
TRBJ2-1 | TRBV6-1 | TRBD2 | . | CASSDASGRGEQFF | TGTGCCAGCAGTGATGCTAGCGGGAGGGGTGAGCAGTTCTTC
TRBJ1-5 | TRBV27 | . | . | CASSSGPRGNQPQHF | TGTGCCAGCAGTTCCGGACCGAGGGGCAATCAGCCCCAGCATTTT
TRBJ2-7 | TRBV30 | TRBD1 | . | CAWSLDRGPYEQYF | TGTGCCTGGAGCCTCGACAGGGGGCCCTACGAGCAGTACTTC
TRBJ1-2 | TRBV10-3 | . | . | CAISSRQIEGDYGYTF | TGTGCCATCAGTTCTAGGCAGATAGAAGGGGACTATGGCTACACCTTC
TRBJ1-2 | TRBV28 | . | . | CASWGGQNYGYTF | TGTGCCAGCTGGGGCGGACAGAACTATGGCTACACCTTC
TRBJ1-2 | TRBV6-5 | . | . | CASSYSIGYSSTSTF | TGTGCCAGCAGTTACTCGATAGGATACAGCTCTACCAGCACCTTC
TRBJ1-5 | TRBV19 | . | few | CASTKDSNNQPQHF | TGTGCCAGTACCAAAGACAGCAACAATCAGCCCCAGCATTTT
TRBJ1-1 | TRBV5-1 | . | once | CASSGGYAFEAFF | TGCGCCAGCAGCGGCGGGTATGCCTTTGAAGCTTTCTTT
TRBJ2-5 | TRBV30 | . | . | CAWSVFTGETQYF | TGTGCCTGGAGTGTATTTACAGGCGAGACCCAGTACTTC
TRBJ2-7 | TRBV18 | TRBD2 | . | CASSLSTSPRGEQYF | TGTGCCAGCTCACTCTCGACTAGCCCACGTGGCGAGCAGTACTTC
TRBJ1-1 | TRBV5-8 | . | . | CASSSGSPLNTEAFF | TGTGCCAGCAGCTCGGGGAGTCCCTTGAACACTGAAGCTTTCTTT
TRBJ2-2 | TRBV28 | . | . | CASSPRGSGELFF | TGTGCCAGCAGCCCACGGGGTTCCGGGGAGCTGTTTTTT
TRBJ2-5 | TRBV7-9 | . | once | CASSLASGALGSETQYF | TGTGCCAGCAGCTTAGCGTCAGGTGCCTTAGGATCAGAGACCCAGTACTTC
TRBJ1-2 | TRBV6-5 | . | . | CASSYVRGPYGYTF | TGTGCCAGCAGTTACGTTAGGGGCCCCTATGGCTACACCTTC
TRBJ2-1 | TRBV10-3 | TRBD2 | . | CAISDIPSGTNEQFF | TGTGCCATCAGTGATATTCCTAGCGGGACAAATGAGCAGTTCTTC
TRBJ2-1 | TRBV7-3 | TRBD2 | . | CASSLRVLGTSGSEEQFF | TGTGCCAGCAGCTTAAGGGTCTTGGGGACTAGCGGGAGTGAAGAGCAGTTCTTC
TRBJ1-1 | TRBV7-3 | TRBD1 | . | CASSIGQGKAFF | TGTGCCAGCAGCATAGGACAGGGGAAAGCTTTCTTT
TRBJ1-1 | TRBV28 | . | . | CASLKTVLNTEAFF | TGTGCCAGCCTCAAAACAGTCCTGAACACTGAAGCTTTCTTT